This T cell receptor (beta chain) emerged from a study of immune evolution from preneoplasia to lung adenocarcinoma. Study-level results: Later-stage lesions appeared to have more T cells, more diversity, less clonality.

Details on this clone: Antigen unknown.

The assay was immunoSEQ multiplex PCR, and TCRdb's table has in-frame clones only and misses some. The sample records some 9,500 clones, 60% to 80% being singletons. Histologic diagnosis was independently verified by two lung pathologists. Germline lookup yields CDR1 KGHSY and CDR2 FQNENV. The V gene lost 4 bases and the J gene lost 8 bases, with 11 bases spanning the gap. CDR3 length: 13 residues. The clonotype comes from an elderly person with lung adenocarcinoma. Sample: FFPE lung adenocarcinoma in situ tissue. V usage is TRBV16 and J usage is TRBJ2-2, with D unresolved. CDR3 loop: CASSPAGSGELFF. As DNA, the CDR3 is TGTGCCAGCAGCCCCGCCGGGTCGGGGGAGCTGTTTTTT. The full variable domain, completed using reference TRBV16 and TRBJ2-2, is GEEVAQTPKHLVRGEGQKAKLYCAPIKGHSYVFWYQQVLKNEFKFLISFQNENVFDETGMPKERFSAKCLPNSPCSLEIQATKLEDSAVYFCASSPAGSGELFFGEGSRLTVL.